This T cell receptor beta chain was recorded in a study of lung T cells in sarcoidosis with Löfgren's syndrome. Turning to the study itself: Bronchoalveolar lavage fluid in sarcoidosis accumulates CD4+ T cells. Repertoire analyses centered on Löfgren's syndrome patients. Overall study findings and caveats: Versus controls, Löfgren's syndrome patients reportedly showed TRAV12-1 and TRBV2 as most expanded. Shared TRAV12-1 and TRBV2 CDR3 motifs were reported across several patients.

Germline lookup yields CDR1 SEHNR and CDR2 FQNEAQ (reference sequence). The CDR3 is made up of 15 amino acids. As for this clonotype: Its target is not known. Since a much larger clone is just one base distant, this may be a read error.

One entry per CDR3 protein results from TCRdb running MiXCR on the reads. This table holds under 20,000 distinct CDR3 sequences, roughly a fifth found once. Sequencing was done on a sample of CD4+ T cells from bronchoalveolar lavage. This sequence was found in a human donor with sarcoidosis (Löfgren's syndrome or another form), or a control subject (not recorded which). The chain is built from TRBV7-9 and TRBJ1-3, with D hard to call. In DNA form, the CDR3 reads TGTGCCAGCAGCTTAGTTCCGGGTATTGGAGACACCATATATTTT. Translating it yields CASSLVPGIGDTIYF.